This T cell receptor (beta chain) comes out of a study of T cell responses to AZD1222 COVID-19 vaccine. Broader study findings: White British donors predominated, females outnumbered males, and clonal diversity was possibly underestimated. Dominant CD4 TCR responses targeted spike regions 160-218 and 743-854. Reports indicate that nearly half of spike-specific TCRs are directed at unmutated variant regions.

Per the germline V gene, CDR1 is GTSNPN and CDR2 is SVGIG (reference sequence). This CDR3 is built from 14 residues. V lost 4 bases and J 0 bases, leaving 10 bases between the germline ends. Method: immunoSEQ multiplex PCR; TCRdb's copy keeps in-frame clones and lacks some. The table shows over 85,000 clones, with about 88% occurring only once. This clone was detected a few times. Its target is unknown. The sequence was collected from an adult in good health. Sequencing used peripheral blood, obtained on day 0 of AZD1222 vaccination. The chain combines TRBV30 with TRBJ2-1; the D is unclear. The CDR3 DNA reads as TGTGCCTGGACTCCGGAGTACTCCTACAATGAGCAGTTCTTC. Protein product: CAWTPEYSYNEQFF. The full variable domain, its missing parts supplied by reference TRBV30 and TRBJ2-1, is SQTIHQWPATLVQPVGSPLSLECTVEGTSNPNLYWYRQAAGRGLQLLFYSVGIGQISSEVPQNLSASRPQDRQFILSSKKLLLSDSGFYLCAWTPEYSYNEQFFGPGTRLTVL.